The sequence of this T cell receptor (beta chain) was determined in a study of CD8 T cell repertoires and HIV-1 epitope variants. This CDR3 region has 13 residues. V dropped 11 bases and J dropped 1; count of bases not matched to a gene: 5. Germline V gene sequence: CDR1 SNHLY, CDR2 FYNNEI. Details on this clone: What it binds is not known.

The table came from immunoSEQ multiplex PCR; TCRdb's copy has only in-frame clones and leaves some out. The repertoire includes more than 1,500 clones, approximately 62% of them detected once, and around two fifths sits in the top ten. The rearrangement joins TRBV2 to TRBJ1-5; TRBD1 agrees at 7 bases. The specimen sequenced was cultured CD8+ T cells derived from PBMCs. The receptor was derived from a male donor with HIV. Here the CDR3 DNA reads TGTGCCGGACAGGCGGAAAGCAATCAGCCCCAGCATTTT. This codes for CAGQAESNQPQHF.